This entry lists 20 T cell receptor beta chains sequenced from one sample in a study of beta chain features in type 1 diabetes. The study reverse transcribed the entire isolated RNA, so it sequenced expressed TCRB transcripts. The assay was immunoSEQ multiplex PCR, and TCRdb's table has in-frame clones only and misses some. The top ten hold 0.045% to 0.05% of the sample, which has hundreds of thousands of clones, approximately 10% seen once. The material sequenced was naive CD4+ T cells from blood. The receptors shown here come from a woman between 18 and 29 years old in good health.

A few counts support this clone. The gene calls are TRBV14 and TRBJ1-1; D is ambiguous. Germline assignment: CDR1 SGHDN and CDR2 FVKESK. This CDR3 contains 12 residues. The V gene lost 5 bases and the J gene lost 3 bases, with 7 bases spanning the gap. CDR3 in amino acids: CASSDMYTEAFF. For the CDR3, the DNA is TGTGCCAGCAGCGACATGTACACTGAAGCTTTCTTT. The variable domain in full, with the rest retrieved from reference TRBV14 and TRBJ1-1, is EAGVTQFPSHSVIEKGQTVTLRCDPISGHDNLYWYRRVMGKEIKFLLHFVKESKQDESGMPNNRFLAERTGGTYSTLKVQPAELEDSGVYFCASSDMYTEAFFGQGTRLTVV.

This clone was seen a handful of times. The V call is TRBV4-2, the J call TRBJ2-6; D is possibly TRBD1 (5 bases). Deletions cut 3 bases from V and 0 bases from J, with 9 bases between. The CDR3 totals 16 residues. Germline assignment: CDR1 LGHNA and CDR2 YNFKEQ. The CDR3 reads CASSQDISSGANVLTF. DNA for the CDR3: TGTGCCAGCAGCCAGGACATCAGCTCTGGGGCCAACGTCCTGACTTTC.

This rearrangement joins TRBV15 to TRBJ2-7, with D possibly being TRBD2 (5 bases). The CDR3 consists of 14 residues. V shed 3 bases and J shed 4 bases, with 13 bases lying between them. Per germline, CDR1 LNHNV and CDR2 YYDKDF (reference sequence). The CDR3 sequence: CATSRLSEGYEQYV. The DNA of the CDR3 is TGTGCCACCAGCAGGTTGAGTGAGGGATACGAGCAGTACGTC.

In this sample, this clone turned up a few times. V is TRBV21-1 and J is TRBJ2-1; the D call TRBD2 from the table was never checked on the DNA. TRBV21-1 is noted as a pseudogene. This CDR3 contains 17 residues. The chain's CDR3 is CASSKKRRPPLRFEQFF. CDR3 coding DNA: TGTGCCAGCAGCAAAAAAAGAAGACCTCCCCTGAGGTTTGAGCAGTTCTTC.

The chain carries TRBV11-1 and TRBJ1-2; D possibly corresponds to TRBD1 (6 bases). The CDR3 runs 14 residues. Trimming removed 3 bases from V and 2 bases from J, with 10 bases in between. CDR1 SGHAT and CDR2 FQDESV come from the germline V gene (reference sequence). CDR3 DNA sequence: TGTGCCAGCAGCTTTGGGGACACAAACTATGGCTACACCTTC. Translated, it gives CASSFGDTNYGYTF.

The chain links TRBV9 to TRBJ1-2; no reliable D call. Per the germline V gene, CDR1 is SGDLS and CDR2 is YYNGEE. Trimming took off 1 base at V and 2 bases at J, with 12 bases between the two ends. The CDR3 loop spans 15 amino acids. The CDR3, as DNA: TGTGCCAGCAGCGTAAGGCCAGGAACCAACTATGGCTACACCTTC. Its translation: CASSVRPGTNYGYTF. The full variable domain, its missing parts supplied by reference TRBV9 and TRBJ1-2, is DSGVTQTPKHLITATGQRVTLRCSPRSGDLSVYWYQQSLDQGLQFLIQYYNGEERAKGNILERFSAQQFPDLHSELNLSSLELGDSALYFCASSVRPGTNYGYTFGSGTRLTVV.

A few counts support this clone. J is TRBJ2-7 and V is TRBV29-1; TRBD1 is a possible D gene (5 bases). Germline CDR1 SQVTM, CDR2 ANQGSEA. The CDR3 is made up of 14 amino acids. Trimming took 2 bases from V and 0 from J, leaving 11 bases between them. CDR3 coding DNA: TGCAGCGTTGAAAAAGGAGACAGCTCCTACGAGCAGTACTTC. Protein product: CSVEKGDSSYEQYF.

This chain uses TRBV6-5 with TRBJ2-5, with D uncertain. This CDR3 spans 12 amino acids. Germline loops: CDR1 MNHEY, CDR2 SVGAGI. V was trimmed by 0 bases and J by 5 bases, leaving 4 bases between them. The CDR3 sequence is CASSYSSETQYF. Written as DNA, the CDR3 is TGTGCCAGCAGTTACTCGAGTGAGACCCAGTACTTC.

This chain joins TRBV10-3 and TRBJ2-7, with D possibly called TRBD1 or TRBD2 (6 bases each). Germline V gives CDR1 ENHRY, CDR2 SYGVKD. The CDR3 has 11 residues. Deletions cut 6 bases from V and 5 bases from J, with 8 bases between. The CDR3, as DNA: TGTGCCATCAGCGGGGGCAACGAGCAGTACGTC. The encoded protein is CAISGGNEQYV.

The chain recombines TRBV5-4 with TRBJ1-1; 7 nucleotides agree with TRBD1. Germline V lookup: CDR1 SGHNT, CDR2 YYREEE (reference sequence). The CDR3 runs 15 residues. Trimming at V came to 3 bases and at J to 3 bases, leaving 8 bases not matched to a gene. CDR3 coding DNA: TGTGCCAGCAGCTGGACTACAGGGGCGGACACTGAAGCTTTCTTT. It encodes CASSWTTGADTEAFF.

The rearrangement uses TRBV11-3 and TRBJ2-1; 7 bases match TRBD1. This CDR3 comprises 14 residues. Looked up from germline, CDR1 is SGHNT and CDR2 is YENEEA. J gave up 7 bases and V 4 bases, and 7 bases lay outside the gene matches. CDR3 in amino acids: CASSYSGQLNEQFF. Here the CDR3 DNA reads TGTGCCAGCAGCTACTCGGGACAGCTAAATGAGCAGTTCTTC.

The rearrangement uses TRBV7-9 and TRBJ1-5; TRBD1 matches at 9 bases. Trimming at V came to 4 bases and at J to 3 bases, leaving 10 bases not matched to a gene. Germline-derived CDR1 and CDR2 are SEHNR and FQNEAQ (reference sequence). The CDR3 is 17 residues long. The CDR3 loop reads CASSSAKGTGLNQPQHF. Written as DNA, the CDR3 is TGTGCCAGCAGCTCGGCGAAGGGGACAGGGCTCAATCAGCCCCAGCATTTT.

About this clone itself: This CDR3 is also generated by other DNA sequences in the sample. The gene calls are TRBV5-1 and TRBJ2-3, with D unclear. Between the trimmed V and J ends, which lost 4 bases and 3 bases, there was a span of 3 bases. Per germline, CDR1 SGHRS and CDR2 YFSETQ. The CDR3 is 11 residues long. CDR3 sequence reads: CASSHTDTQYF. CDR3 nucleotide sequence: TGCGCCAGCAGCCATACAGATACGCAGTATTTT. Full variable domain (outside the CDR3, taken from reference TRBV5-1 and TRBJ2-3): KAGVTQTPRYLIKTRGQQVTLSCSPISGHRSVSWYQQTPGQGLQFLFEYFSETQRNKGNFPGRFSGRQFSNSRSEMNVSTLELGDSALYLCASSHTDTQYFGPGTRLTVL.

The chain joins TRBV7-3 to TRBJ2-2; 9 bases map to TRBD1. The germline V gene encodes CDR1 SGHTA and CDR2 FQGTGA. V dropped 11 bases and J dropped 6; count of bases not matched to a gene: 7. CDR3 length: 13 residues. CDR3 bases: TGTGCCGGAGGGGACAGGGTATCCGGGGAGCTGTTTTTT. Its protein is CAGGDRVSGELFF.

The V and J genes are TRBV7-9 and TRBJ2-3; a weak D match, TRBD2 (6 bases). Germline assignment: CDR1 SEHNR and CDR2 FQNEAQ (reference sequence). This CDR3 comprises 15 residues. Trimming stripped 0 bases from V and 3 bases from J, with 10 bases between. As DNA, the CDR3 is TGTGCCAGCAGCTTAGCCGGGGGAAAGACAGATACGCAGTATTTT. Amino acids: CASSLAGGKTDTQYF.

Only a few counts were recorded for this clone. This chain connects TRBV20-1 to TRBJ2-5; D remains unclear. The germline V gene has CDR1 DFQATT and CDR2 SNEGSKA (reference sequence). The CDR3 is 11 amino acids. The V end was cut by 6 bases, the J end by 5 bases, with 10 bases between. The CDR3 region has the DNA TGCAGTGCCCGACTTGTGGAGACCCAGTACTTC. Its translation: CSARLVETQYF.

V usage is TRBV7-2 and J usage is TRBJ2-7; 12 nucleotides agree with TRBD2. The V segment lost 5 bases and the J segment 3 bases; nucleotides outside the gene matches: 5. The germline gives CDR1 SGHTA, CDR2 FQGNSA. This CDR3 comprises 15 residues. CDR3 DNA: TGTGCCAGCAGCCGACGGACTAGCGGGAACTACGAGCAGTACTTC. Amino acids: CASSRRTSGNYEQYF.

This clone turned up a few times. The genes are TRBV30 and TRBJ1-3, with D unclear. This CDR3 contains 13 residues. V was trimmed by 1 base and J by 3 bases, leaving 7 bases between them. Per germline, CDR1 GTSNPN and CDR2 SVGIG (reference sequence). As DNA, the CDR3 is TGTGCCTGGAGTGCCAGGTTTGGAAACACCATATATTTT. It codes for CAWSARFGNTIYF. Combining the CDR3 with reference TRBV30 and TRBJ1-3 gives the whole variable domain SQTIHQWPATLVQPVGSPLSLECTVEGTSNPNLYWYRQAAGRGLQLLFYSVGIGQISSEVPQNLSASRPQDRQFILSSKKLLLSDSGFYLCAWSARFGNTIYFGEGSWLTVV.

The chain has TRBV15 and TRBJ1-5; a weak D match, TRBD1 (6 bases). Germline V gene data show CDR1 as LNHNV and CDR2 as YYDKDF (reference sequence). The V and J ends lost 0 bases and 7 bases respectively, with 13 bases between them. This CDR3 contains 15 residues. Written as DNA, the CDR3 is TGTGCCACCAGCAGAGATTTGGCAGGGGACCAGCCCCAGCATTTT. Protein: CATSRDLAGDQPQHF.

Comment on this clone: A much more abundant neighbour one base away suggests this may be a read error. J is TRBJ2-5 and V is TRBV7-2; D call uncertain. V was shortened by 4 bases and J by 0 bases, with 0 bases between the two germline ends. The CDR3 has 11 amino acids. Looked up from germline, CDR1 is SGHTA and CDR2 is FQGNSA. This chain's CDR3 is CASSYQETQYF. The DNA of the CDR3 is TGTGCCAGCAGCTACCAAGAGACCCAGTACTTC.